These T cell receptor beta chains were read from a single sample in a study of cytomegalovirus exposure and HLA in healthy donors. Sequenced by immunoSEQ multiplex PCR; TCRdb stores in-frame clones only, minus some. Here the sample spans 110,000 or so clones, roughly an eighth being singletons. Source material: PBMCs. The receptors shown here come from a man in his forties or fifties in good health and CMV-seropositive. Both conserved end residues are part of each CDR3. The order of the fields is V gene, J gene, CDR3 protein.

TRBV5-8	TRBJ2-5	CASTLRGGETQYF
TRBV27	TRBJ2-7	CASSFAGLDEQYF
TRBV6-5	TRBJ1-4	CASSTTGTNEKLFF
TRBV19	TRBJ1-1	CASRGDNPNTEAFF
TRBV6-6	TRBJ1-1	CASILRGYTEAFF
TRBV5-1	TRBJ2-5	CASSFGGYQETQYF
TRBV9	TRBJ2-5	CASSTGGLQETQYF
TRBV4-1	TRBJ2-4	CASSQPGQGSKNIQYF
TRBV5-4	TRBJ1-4	CASSLGQGGYNEKLFF
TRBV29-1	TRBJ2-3	CSDASGDSTDTQYF
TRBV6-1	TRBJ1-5	CASSEGLLNQPQHF
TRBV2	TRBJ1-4	CASSAGLTREKLFF
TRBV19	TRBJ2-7	CASSTPGLALREQYF
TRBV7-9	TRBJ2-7	CASSFSGGGYEQYF
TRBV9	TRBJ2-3	CASSPTGYSTDTQYF
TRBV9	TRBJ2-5	CASSVAPGIGETQYF
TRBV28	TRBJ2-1	CASTLSWGVGNEQFF
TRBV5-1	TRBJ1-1	CASSPNAGGGTEAFF
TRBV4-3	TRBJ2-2	CASSQVGGTTGELFF
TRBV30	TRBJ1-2	CACSKGASYTF
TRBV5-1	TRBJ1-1	CASSPSTGLNTEAFF
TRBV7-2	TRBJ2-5	CASSTTGGETQYF
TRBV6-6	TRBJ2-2	CASSYRGSTGELFF
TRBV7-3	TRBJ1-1	CASSPGIGGRTEAFF
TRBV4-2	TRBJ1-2	CASSQPGQGRGYYGYTF
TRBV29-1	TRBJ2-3	CSIQRGGDTQYF
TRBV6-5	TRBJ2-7	CASSGRTGSGEQYF
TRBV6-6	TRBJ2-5	CASSTGGQGAGSQYF
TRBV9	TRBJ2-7	CASSARDSYEQYF
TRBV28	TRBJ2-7	CASSPSGAIYEQYF
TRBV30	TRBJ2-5	CAWSTGLQETQYF
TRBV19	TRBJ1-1	CASSIAGDGQAFF
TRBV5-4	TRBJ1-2	CASSFAGTGNYGYTF
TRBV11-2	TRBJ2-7	CASSFNYEQYF
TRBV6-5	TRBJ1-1	CAVRGPTVTTEAFF
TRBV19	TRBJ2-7	CASSKAGTGLWEQYF
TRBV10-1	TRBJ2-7	CASSEGGGRTYEQYF
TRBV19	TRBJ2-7	CASSGQGRSSYEQYF
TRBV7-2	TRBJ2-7	CASSWTSGPYEQYF
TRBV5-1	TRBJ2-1	CASSRTGQRTPNEQFF
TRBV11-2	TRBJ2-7	CASSLATSGTSGSSYEQYF
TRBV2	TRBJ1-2	CASSEGRVDGYTF
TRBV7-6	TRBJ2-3	CASSLAGGTDTQYF
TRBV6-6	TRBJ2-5	CASSYARMIETQYF
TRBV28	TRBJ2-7	CASQTGIYEQYF
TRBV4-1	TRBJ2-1	CASSQVAGLADYNEQFF
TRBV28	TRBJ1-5	CASSLPGASNQPQHF
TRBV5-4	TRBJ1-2	CASSPLTGQPNYGYTF
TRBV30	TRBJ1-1	CAWSAQPNTEAFF
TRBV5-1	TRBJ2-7	CASSKPGREGRYEQYF